This TCR beta chain derives from a study of tumor and adjacent non-tumor tissue in lung cancer. A modified ARM-PCR protocol with three rounds of nested PCR amplified TCRbeta. A single record per CDR3 protein comes from TCRdb applying MiXCR to the multiplex PCR reads. The table has around 200,000 distinct CDR3 sequences, over 55% seen once. For this clonotype: The antigen is undetermined. The CDR3 end shows no conserved phenylalanine or tryptophan, and so a read error is likely. The DNA is omitted, as the CDR3 cannot be located on it reliably, and the CDR3 follows TCRdb's listing.

Notes on the study in general: Top 100 clones took a larger repertoire share in normal lung.

This sample's RNA came from whole unsorted tissue. The CDR3 sequence runs 12 residues, both termini included. Germline lookup yields CDR1 SGHAT and CDR2 FQNNGV. The chain uses TRBV11-2 and TRBJ2-7; TRBD1, the table's D call, was not compared with the DNA. Specimen: lung tumor tissue. This receptor was identified in a man aged 55-75 years with non-small cell lung cancer. CDR3 protein: CASSEGARERYS.